The 5 T cell receptor beta chains below come from one sample, sequenced in a study of blood T cell repertoires in COVID-19. Using immunoSEQ multiplex PCR, the repertoire was profiled, and TCRdb retains in-frame clones only, with some absent. The sample includes 85,000 to 130,000 clones, around 80% of them seen just once. Specimen: peripheral blood. The receptors stem from a woman aged 55-75 years with acute or convalescent COVID-19.

The chain recombines TRBV7-6 with TRBJ2-2, with no clear D. Looked up from germline, CDR1 is SGHVS and CDR2 is FNYEAQ. V dropped 2 bases and J dropped 0 bases, with 7 bases sitting between them. This CDR3 has 15 amino acids. CDR3 bases: TGTGCCAGCAGCTTATGGGCAGCGAACACCGGGGAGCTGTTTTTT. Amino acid sequence: CASSLWAANTGELFF.

This chain's CDR3 is CASSLGLAGEADTQYF. The CDR3 DNA sequence: TGCGCCAGCAGCTTGGGGTTAGCGGGAGAAGCAGATACGCAGTATTTT. This chain joins TRBV5-1 and TRBJ2-3, with 9 bases identical to TRBD2. The CDR3 spans 16 residues. The V gene end was trimmed by 0 bases and the J gene end by 4 bases; junction bases not matched to a gene: 6. CDR1 and CDR2 (germline): SGHRS, YFSETQ.

This chain connects TRBV11-3 to TRBJ2-2; 11 nucleotides agree with TRBD1. The V gene end was trimmed by 5 bases and the J gene end by 6 bases; junction bases not matched to a gene: 5. CDR1 SGHNT and CDR2 YENEEA come from the germline V gene. This CDR3 spans 15 amino acids. The DNA for the CDR3 is TGTGCCAGCAGCCCGGGACAGGGGGAGGCCGGGGAGCTGTTTTTT. Translating it yields CASSPGQGEAGELFF. The full variable domain, rest sourced from reference TRBV11-3 and TRBJ2-2, is EAGVVQSPRYKIIEKKQPVAFWCNPISGHNTLYWYLQNLGQGPELLIRYENEEAVDDSQLPKDRFSAERLKGVDSTLKIQPAELGDSAVYLCASSPGQGEAGELFFGEGSRLTVL.

This clone was observed once. This rearrangement joins TRBV7-8 to TRBJ2-3, with D perhaps TRBD2 (6 bases). The CDR3 is 18 residues long. Trimming shortened V by 1 base and J by 0 bases, and 17 bases separated the two germline ends. In germline, CDR1 is SGHVS, CDR2 FQNEAQ. The DNA for the CDR3 is TGTGCCAGCAGCTTAGACTCGAGTAGCGGCTACAGCACAGATACGCAGTATTTT. Amino acids: CASSLDSSSGYSTDTQYF. The entire variable domain, with the rest obtained from reference TRBV7-8 and TRBJ2-3, is as follows: GAGVSQSPRYKVAKRGQDVALRCDPISGHVSLFWYQQALGQGPEFLTYFQNEAQLDKSGLPSDRFFAERPEGSVSTLKIQRTQQEDSAVYLCASSLDSSSGYSTDTQYFGPGTRLTVL.

CDR3 nucleotide sequence: TGTGCCAGCAGCCAGGACCCGAGCGGGGGGCGAGACTATGGCTACACCTTC. This translates into CASSQDPSGGRDYGYTF. This sequence joins TRBV3-1 (or the pseudogene TRBV3-2) and TRBJ1-2; TRBD1 is a possible D gene (6 bases). The CDR3 contains 17 residues. Trimming removed 3 bases at V and 3 bases at J, with 20 bases between. CDR1 is LGHDT, CDR2 YNNKEL, per germline (reference sequence).